This T cell receptor beta chain was found in a study of vaccination and CD4 T cells after COVID-19. Looking at the study overall: The post-COVID sampling time was a median roughly 99 days after diagnosis, ranging from 35 to 161.

Treatment here: roughly 10-day PBMC culture with coronavirus spike peptide pools or control peptides (ViraFEST assay). The ViraFEST method relied on peptide pools to expand antigen-specific T cells, followed by TCR sequencing. After culture for nine to eleven days, isolation of CD4+ T cells was performed by negative selection. The germline V gene has CDR1 MNHNS and CDR2 SASEGT. This CDR3 region has 16 residues. V was trimmed by 4 bases and J by 0 bases, leaving 13 bases between them. Sequenced with the Oncomine TCR Beta short-read assay was DNA taken from cultured CD4+ T cells. TCRdb ran MiXCR on the PCR reads and lists one entry per CDR3 protein. Of roughly 14,000 distinct CDR3 sequences detected, more than 55% appear once; the ten largest clones hold just under 20%. On this clonotype itself: Its matching antigen is unknown.

The chain combines TRBV6-1 with TRBJ2-1; no reliable D call. Sequenced: CD4+ T cells from blood, cultured in vitro. This clonotype originated in a human donor who had recovered from COVID-19. CDR3 nucleotides: TGTGCCAGCAGTGGGGCGTCCCTGAGCTCCTACAATGAGCAGTTCTTC. Translation gives CASSGASLSSYNEQFF.